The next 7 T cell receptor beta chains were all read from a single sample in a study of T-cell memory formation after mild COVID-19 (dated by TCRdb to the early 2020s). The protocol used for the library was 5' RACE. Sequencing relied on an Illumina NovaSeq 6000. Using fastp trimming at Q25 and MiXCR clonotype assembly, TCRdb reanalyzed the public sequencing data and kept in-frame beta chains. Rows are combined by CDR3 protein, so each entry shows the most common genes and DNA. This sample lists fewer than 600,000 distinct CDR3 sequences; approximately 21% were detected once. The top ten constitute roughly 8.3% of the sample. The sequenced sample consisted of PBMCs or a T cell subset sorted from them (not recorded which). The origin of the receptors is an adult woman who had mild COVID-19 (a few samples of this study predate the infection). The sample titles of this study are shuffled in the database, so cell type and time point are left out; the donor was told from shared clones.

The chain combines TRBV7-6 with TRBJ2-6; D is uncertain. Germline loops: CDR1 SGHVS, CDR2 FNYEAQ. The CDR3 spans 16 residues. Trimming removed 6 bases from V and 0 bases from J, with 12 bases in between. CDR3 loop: CASSPNRNSGANVLTF. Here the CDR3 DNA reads TGTGCCAGCAGTCCCAACCGGAACTCTGGGGCCAACGTCCTGACTTTC.

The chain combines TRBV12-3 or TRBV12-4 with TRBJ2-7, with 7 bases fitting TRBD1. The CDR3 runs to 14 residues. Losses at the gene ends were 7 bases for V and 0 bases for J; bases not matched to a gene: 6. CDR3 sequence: CASTVTGASYEQYF. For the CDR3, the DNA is TGTGCCAGCACCGTAACAGGGGCCTCCTACGAGCAGTACTTC.

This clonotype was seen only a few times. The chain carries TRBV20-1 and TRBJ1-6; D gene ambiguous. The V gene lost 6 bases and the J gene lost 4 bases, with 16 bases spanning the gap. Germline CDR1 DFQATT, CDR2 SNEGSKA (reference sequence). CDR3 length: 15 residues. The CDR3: CSAHPDRQYNSPLHF. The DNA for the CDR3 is TGCAGTGCACACCCAGACCGCCAGTATAATTCACCCCTCCACTTT.

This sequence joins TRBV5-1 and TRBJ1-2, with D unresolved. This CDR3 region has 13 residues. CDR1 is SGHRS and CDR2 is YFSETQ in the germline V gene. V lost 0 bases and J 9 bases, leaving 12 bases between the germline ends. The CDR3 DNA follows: TGCGCCAGCAGCTTGGGCGAGCTAATTAGCTACACCTTC. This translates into CASSLGELISYTF. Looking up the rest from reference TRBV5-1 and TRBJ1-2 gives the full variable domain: KAGVTQTPRYLIKTRGQQVTLSCSPISGHRSVSWYQQTPGQGLQFLFEYFSETQRNKGNFPGRFSGRQFSNSRSEMNVSTLELGDSALYLCASSLGELISYTFGSGTRLTVV.

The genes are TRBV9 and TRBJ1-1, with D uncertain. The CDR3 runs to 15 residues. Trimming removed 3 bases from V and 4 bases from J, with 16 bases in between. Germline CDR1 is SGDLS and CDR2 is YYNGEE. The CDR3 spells CASSESAGVSTEAFF. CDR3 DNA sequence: TGTGCCAGCAGCGAATCAGCCGGGGTGTCCACTGAAGCTTTCTTT.

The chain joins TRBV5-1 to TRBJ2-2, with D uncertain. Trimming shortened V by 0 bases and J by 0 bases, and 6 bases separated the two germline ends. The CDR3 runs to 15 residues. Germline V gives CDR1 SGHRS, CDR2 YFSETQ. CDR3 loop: CASSLGNPNTGELFF. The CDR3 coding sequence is TGCGCCAGCAGCTTGGGTAATCCGAACACCGGGGAGCTGTTTTTT.

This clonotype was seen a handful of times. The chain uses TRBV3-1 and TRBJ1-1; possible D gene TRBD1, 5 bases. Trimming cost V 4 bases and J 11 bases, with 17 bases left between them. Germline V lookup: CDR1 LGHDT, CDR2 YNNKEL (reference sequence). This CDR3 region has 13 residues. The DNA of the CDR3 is TGTGCCAGCAGCCGAGAAAACAGGCCGGCGGCTTTCTTT. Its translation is CASSRENRPAAFF.